The sequence of this TCR beta chain was determined in a study of blood T cell repertoires in COVID-19. Study-level information: Researchers got acute and convalescent COVID-19 samples from the United States, Italy and Spain. The cDNA or gDNA used as material had been derived from T cells, B-cell-depleted T cells, or PBMCs.

Germline lookup yields CDR1 SNHLY and CDR2 FYNNEI. V was cut by 2 bases and J by 5 bases, with 34 bases left in between. The CDR3 covers 22 residues. In the original workflow: From reference gene primer amplification, estimates of nucleated cell counts were derived. TCRdb's copy holds only in-frame clones and misses some; the assay was immunoSEQ multiplex PCR. That table is the source of V, J and clone size, and D and trimming were worked out from the DNA. Found here are 250,000 to 400,000 clones, around 86% of them singletons; the top ten hold 1%. Sequencing was carried out using peripheral blood. J is TRBJ1-5 and V is TRBV2; D might be TRBD1 (5 bases). This clonotype was obtained from a man between 50 and 59 years old with active or convalescent COVID-19. The CDR3 DNA is TGTGCCAGCAGTGAATTCGGCCGTCAGGGTGGGCAAACCGTACCTACCTATCAGCCCCAGCATTTT. Protein sequence: CASSEFGRQGGQTVPTYQPQHF.